A single TCR beta chain is shown here with its context. Its antigen is not identified. Regions amplified from RNA transcripts were the TCR beta CDR3 regions. Primed by the HTBI set, a first-round RT-PCR was run on the TCR CDR3. TCRdb used MiXCR to reprocess the multiplex PCR reads, holding one entry per CDR3 protein. The profile shows roughly 100,000 distinct CDR3 sequences, around 40% of them singletons. The data derive from a study of T cells in Graves' hyperthyroidism and ophthalmopathy. Study-wide findings and caveats: From stable hyperthyroidism, ophthalmopathy was set apart by a 13 V-J model. The model predicted ophthalmopathy a median around 6 months before onset.

Each diagnosis was grounded in clinical symptoms, serum thyroxine and TRAb, thyroid ultrasound, and orbital computed tomography. CDR1 LNHNV and CDR2 YYDKDF come from the germline V gene (reference sequence). V shed 8 bases and J shed 3 bases, with 11 bases lying between them. This CDR3 is 13 amino acids long. The TCR sequence derives from a woman aged 30 to 39 with Graves' hyperthyroidism. Sequenced material: peripheral blood or thyroid tissue (not recorded which). This chain links TRBV15 with TRBJ2-1; D possibly corresponds to TRBD2 (6 bases). The DNA for the CDR3 is TGTGCCACCTCTGCGGGGAACTACAATGAGCAGTTCTTC. This sequence encodes CATSAGNYNEQFF.